The 22 T cell receptor beta chains reported below all come from one sample, sequenced in a study of T cells in Graves' hyperthyroidism and ophthalmopathy. Authors of the study amplified TCR beta CDR3 regions from RNA transcripts. HTBI primers were employed in a first-round RT-PCR of the TCR CDR3. TCRdb re-called the multiplex PCR reads with MiXCR, one entry per CDR3 protein. The sample includes hundreds of thousands of distinct CDR3 sequences, less than 15% of them seen just once. Source material: blood. Every receptor here comes from a woman aged 18 to 35 with Graves' hyperthyroidism.

The genes are TRBV4-1 and TRBJ2-3; D remains unclear. The V end was cut by 4 bases, the J end by 6 bases, with 11 bases between. Germline V gives CDR1 MGHRA, CDR2 YSYEKL. CDR3 length: 13 residues. CDR3 amino acids: CASSRPNPDTQYF. CDR3 DNA sequence: TGCGCCAGCAGCCGACCTAACCCGGATACGCAGTATTTT.

This clonotype was seen many times. The V call is TRBV10-3, the J call TRBJ2-3, with TRBD2 matching over 10 bases. The CDR3 totals 14 residues. V dropped 6 bases and J dropped 3; count of bases not matched to a gene: 3. The germline gives CDR1 ENHRY, CDR2 SYGVKD. The CDR3 DNA follows: TGTGCCATCAGGCCGGGACTAGCGACAGATACGCAGTATTTT. Its translation is CAIRPGLATDTQYF.

In this sample, this clonotype turned up many times. This chain uses TRBV20-1 with TRBJ2-3; D is possibly TRBD1 (5 bases). V was clipped by 1 base and J by 4 bases, with 9 bases between them. This CDR3 is built from 13 residues. In germline, CDR1 is DFQATT, CDR2 SNEGSKA (reference sequence). DNA of the CDR3: TGCAGTGCTAGAGGGCAGGGTGCAGATACGCAGTATTTT. Protein sequence: CSARGQGADTQYF.

This clonotype was recorded at least ten times. J is TRBJ1-1 and V is TRBV6-1; D unresolved. V was trimmed by 3 bases and J by 3 bases, leaving 11 bases between them. CDR3 size: 14 residues. Germline CDR1 reads MNHNS; CDR2 reads SASEGT. The CDR3 DNA sequence: TGTGCCAGCAGTGAGTGGGCTCACGACACTGAAGCTTTCTTT. Protein sequence: CASSEWAHDTEAFF.

This clonotype has just a few counts. The chain uses TRBV5-4 and TRBJ2-3; D may correspond to TRBD1 or TRBD2 (5 bases each). V lost 4 bases and J 6 bases, leaving 18 bases between the germline ends. Germline CDR1 and CDR2: SGHNT and YYREEE (reference sequence). The CDR3 runs 15 residues. Here the CDR3 reads CASSRTGRWRDTQYF. CDR3 bases: TGTGCCAGCAGCCGGACGGGACGTTGGCGGGATACGCAGTATTTT.

There are a few counts of this clonotype. The chain joins TRBV6-2 or TRBV6-3 to TRBJ2-1; perhaps TRBD2 as D (6 bases). The CDR3 extends over 17 amino acids. V gave up 2 bases and J gave up 5 bases, with 19 bases separating them. CDR1 and CDR2 (germline): MNHEY, SVGEGT. This CDR3 is CASSYRVGQGLHNEQFF. CDR3 DNA: TGTGCCAGCAGTTACAGGGTGGGGCAGGGACTCCACAATGAGCAGTTCTTC.

Many counts were recorded for this clonotype. The gene calls are TRBV3-1 and TRBJ2-5, with 9 bases matching TRBD1. Germline values: CDR1 LGHDT, CDR2 YNNKEL (reference sequence). V shed 4 bases and J 5 bases; nucleotides not matched to a gene: 8. The CDR3 covers 15 residues. DNA for the CDR3: TGTGCCAGCAGCCCACGACCGGGACAGGGCGAGACCCAGTACTTC. As protein: CASSPRPGQGETQYF.

The chain joins TRBV4-2 to TRBJ2-2, with 9 positions matching TRBD2. CDR3 length equals 17 residues. Unmatched junction bases numbered 12, after V lost 4 bases and J lost 6 bases. The V gene's germline CDR1 is LGHNA and CDR2 YNFKEQ. The CDR3 DNA sequence: TGTGCCAGCAGCCGGGACGGCGGGAGGGCTGGGGCCGGGGAGCTGTTTTTT. Translated, it gives CASSRDGGRAGAGELFF.

This clonotype was recorded many times. The CDR3 here is CASSFLARINYGYTF. The CDR3 DNA follows: TGTGCCAGCAGTTTTTTGGCGCGGATAAACTATGGCTACACCTTC. This chain joins TRBV12-3 or TRBV12-4 and TRBJ1-2; no clear D. This CDR3 has 15 residues. V lost 3 bases and J lost 2, with 13 bases in between.

This clonotype has more than one count but fewer than ten. The V and J genes are TRBV18 and TRBJ2-7; 9 nucleotides align to TRBD1. Trimming took 2 bases from V and 9 from J; bases not matched to a gene: 5. This CDR3 region has 13 residues. Germline CDR1 is KGHSH and CDR2 is LQKENI. CDR3 protein: CASSPGQGQGQYF. In DNA form, the CDR3 reads TGTGCCAGCTCACCAGGACAGGGGCAAGGGCAGTACTTC.

The CDR3 loop reads CASSVSSGTSGAPPYNEQFF. In DNA, the CDR3 is TGTGCCAGCAGCGTAAGTTCCGGGACTAGCGGGGCCCCCCCCTACAATGAGCAGTTCTTC. The gene calls are TRBV9 and TRBJ2-1; 13 bases are shared with TRBD2. This CDR3 is 20 amino acids long. Trimming cost V 1 base and J 2 bases; bases outside gene matches: 12. CDR1 is SGDLS and CDR2 is YYNGEE in the germline V gene.

A remark on this clonotype: This may be a read error: a much more frequent sequence differs by one nucleotide. V gene TRBV2 combines with J gene TRBJ1-2; tentative D call: TRBD1 (5 bases). Germline CDR1 and CDR2: SNHLY and FYNNEI. CDR3 length: 13 amino acids. Trimming stripped 4 bases from V and 8 bases from J, with 14 bases between. In DNA, the CDR3 is TGTGCCAGCAGTGCACGGGGAGGGGTCGGCTACACCTTC. Its translation: CASSARGGVGYTF. The whole variable domain, filled in from reference TRBV2 and TRBJ1-2, reads EPEVTQTPSHQVTQMGQEVILRCVPISNHLYFYWYRQILGQKVEFLVSFYNNEISEKSEIFDDQFSVERPDGSNFTLKIRSTKLEDSAMYFCASSARGGVGYTFGSGTRLTVV.

The rearrangement links TRBV5-1 to TRBJ1-4, with 8 positions matching TRBD1. V lost 2 bases, J lost 8 bases, and 5 bases stayed unmatched. Germline CDR1 and CDR2: SGHRS and YFSETQ. The CDR3 is 14 amino acids. CDR3 sequence reads: CASSFTGTGEKLFF. CDR3 nucleotide sequence: TGCGCCAGCAGCTTCACCGGGACAGGAGAAAAACTGTTTTTT.

This chain connects TRBV7-3 to TRBJ2-2; 12 bases agree with TRBD2. V gave up 3 bases and J gave up 3 bases; unmatched junction bases: 14. The CDR3 is 20 residues long. Per germline, CDR1 SGHTA and CDR2 FQGTGA. In DNA form, the CDR3 reads TGTGCCAGCAGCTTCCAGTGGGCTAGCGGGAGGGCCGGCTACACCGGGGAGCTGTTTTTT. Translated, it gives CASSFQWASGRAGYTGELFF.

V and J are TRBV27 and TRBJ2-1; no clear D gene. This CDR3 comprises 15 residues. Germline CDR1 reads MNHEY; CDR2 reads SMNVEV (reference sequence). V was shortened by 3 bases and J by 0 bases, with 9 bases between the two germline ends. The CDR3 protein is CASSFIGISYNEQFF. DNA of the CDR3: TGTGCCAGCAGTTTTATAGGTATCTCCTACAATGAGCAGTTCTTC.

This sequence joins TRBV30 and TRBJ1-1, with a tentative D call TRBD1 (5 bases). V lost 5 bases to trimming and J lost 2 bases, with 18 bases between them. Germline V CDR1 and CDR2: GTSNPN, SVGIG (reference sequence). The CDR3 sequence is 15 residues long. This CDR3 reads CAWGRNARVNTEAFF. CDR3 in DNA: TGTGCCTGGGGGCGGAATGCCAGGGTTAACACTGAAGCTTTCTTT.

In its sample, this clonotype was seen once. Being one base from a much bigger clone, this may be a read error. This chain connects TRBV29-1 to TRBJ2-3; the D is unclear. Germline-derived CDR1 and CDR2 are SQVTM and ANQGSEA. CDR3 length: 14 amino acids. Here the CDR3 reads CNYWTFLSTDTQYF. DNA of the CDR3: TGCAACTACTGGACCTTTCTTAGCACAGATACGCAGTATTTT.

At least ten counts were recorded for this clonotype. The V call is TRBV6-1, the J call TRBJ2-7; 13 bases fit TRBD2. V lost 6 bases, J lost 7 bases, and 12 bases stayed unmatched. This CDR3 contains 16 residues. Per the germline V gene, CDR1 is MNHNS and CDR2 is SASEGT. The CDR3 DNA reads as TGTGCCAGCAGCCCGGGACTAGCGGGGCCTTTCGGGGAGCAGTACTTC. Its translation is CASSPGLAGPFGEQYF.

The sample holds many counts of this clonotype. This chain links TRBV12-3 or TRBV12-4 with TRBJ2-3; D is possibly TRBD2 (6 bases). The V and J ends lost 3 bases and 2 bases respectively, with 15 bases between them. This CDR3 has 16 amino acids. CDR3 sequence: CASSLGGRGYTDTQYF. CDR3 nucleotides: TGTGCCAGCAGTTTGGGGGGACGGGGGTACACAGATACGCAGTATTTT.

This clonotype has a count of ten or more. The chain carries TRBV6-1 and TRBJ1-1; D is ambiguous. Deletions cut 7 bases from V and 0 bases from J, with 9 bases between. This CDR3 has 13 amino acids. The germline CDR1 and CDR2 sequences are MNHNS and SASEGT. The CDR3 sequence: CASTKLLNTEAFF. CDR3 in DNA: TGTGCCAGCACGAAGCTGTTGAACACTGAAGCTTTCTTT.

This clonotype was detected only a few times. The chain employs TRBV29-1 and TRBJ1-2, with TRBD1 as a possible D gene (6 bases). The germline V gene has CDR1 SQVTM and CDR2 ANQGSEA. Trimming removed 7 bases at V and 2 bases at J, with 14 bases between. This CDR3 has 13 residues. The CDR3 nucleotides read TGCAGCGATCGAGGGGGGCTCAACTATGGCTACACCTTC. It specifies CSDRGGLNYGYTF.

This clonotype was detected a few times. The V gene is TRBV6-1, the J gene TRBJ1-6, with TRBD1 as a possible D gene (5 bases). The CDR3 extends over 15 amino acids. V dropped 0 bases and J dropped 7 bases, with 10 bases sitting between them. Germline V CDR1 and CDR2: MNHNS, SASEGT. The CDR3 loop is CASSEAPGMNSPLHF. CDR3 DNA: TGTGCCAGCAGTGAAGCTCCAGGGATGAATTCACCCCTCCACTTT.